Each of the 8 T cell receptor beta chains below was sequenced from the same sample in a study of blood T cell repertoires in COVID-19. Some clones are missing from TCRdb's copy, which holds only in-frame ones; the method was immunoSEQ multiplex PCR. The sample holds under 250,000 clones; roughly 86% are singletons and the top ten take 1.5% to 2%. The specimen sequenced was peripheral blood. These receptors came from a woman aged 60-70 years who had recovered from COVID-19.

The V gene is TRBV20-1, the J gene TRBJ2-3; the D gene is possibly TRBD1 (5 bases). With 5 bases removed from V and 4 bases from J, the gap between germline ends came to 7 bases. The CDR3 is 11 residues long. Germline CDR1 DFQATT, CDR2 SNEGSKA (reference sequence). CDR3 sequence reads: CSAEQADTQYF. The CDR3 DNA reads TGCAGTGCTGAACAGGCAGATACGCAGTATTTT.

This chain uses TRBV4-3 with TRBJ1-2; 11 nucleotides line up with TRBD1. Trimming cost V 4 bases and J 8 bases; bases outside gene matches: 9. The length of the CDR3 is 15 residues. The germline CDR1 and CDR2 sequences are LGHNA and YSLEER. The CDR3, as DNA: TGCGCCAGCAGCCTCCTCGGACAGGGGGCTGAAGGCTACACCTTC. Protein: CASSLLGQGAEGYTF.

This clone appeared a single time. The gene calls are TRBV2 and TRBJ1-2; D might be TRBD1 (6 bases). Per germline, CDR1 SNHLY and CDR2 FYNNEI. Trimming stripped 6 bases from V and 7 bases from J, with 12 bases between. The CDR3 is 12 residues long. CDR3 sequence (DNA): TGTGCCAGCAGCGAGGGGGTACCTGGCTACACCTTC. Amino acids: CASSEGVPGYTF. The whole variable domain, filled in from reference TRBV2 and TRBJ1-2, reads EPEVTQTPSHQVTQMGQEVILRCVPISNHLYFYWYRQILGQKVEFLVSFYNNEISEKSEIFDDQFSVERPDGSNFTLKIRSTKLEDSAMYFCASSEGVPGYTFGSGTRLTVV.

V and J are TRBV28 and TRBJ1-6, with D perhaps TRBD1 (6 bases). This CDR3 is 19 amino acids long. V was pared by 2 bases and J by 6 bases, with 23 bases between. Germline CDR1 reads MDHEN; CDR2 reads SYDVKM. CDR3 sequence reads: CASSLPWGQHDESNSPLHF. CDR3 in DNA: TGTGCCAGCAGTTTACCTTGGGGGCAGCATGATGAGAGTAATTCACCCCTCCACTTT. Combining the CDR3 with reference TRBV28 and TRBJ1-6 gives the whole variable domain DVKVTQSSRYLVKRTGEKVFLECVQDMDHENMFWYRQDPGLGLRLIYFSYDVKMKEKGDIPEGYSVSREKKERFSLILESASTNQTSMYLCASSLPWGQHDESNSPLHFGNGTRLTVT.

The CDR3 loop reads CASTWGGLNSPLHF. CDR3 bases: TGTGCCAGCACCTGGGGGGGGCTGAATTCACCCCTCCACTTT. The chain is built from TRBV13 and TRBJ1-6, with a weak D call TRBD1 (6 bases). Trimming removed 7 bases at V and 7 bases at J, with 14 bases between. CDR1 and CDR2 from the germline V gene are PRHDT and FYEKMQ (reference sequence). The CDR3 runs to 14 residues.

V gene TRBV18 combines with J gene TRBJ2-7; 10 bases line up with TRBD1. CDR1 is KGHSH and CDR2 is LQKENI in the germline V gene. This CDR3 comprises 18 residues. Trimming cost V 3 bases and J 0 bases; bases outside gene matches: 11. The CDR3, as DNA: TGTGCCAGCTCACCCCCCCGGGGACAGGGGATATACTCCTACGAGCAGTACTTC. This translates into CASSPPRGQGIYSYEQYF.

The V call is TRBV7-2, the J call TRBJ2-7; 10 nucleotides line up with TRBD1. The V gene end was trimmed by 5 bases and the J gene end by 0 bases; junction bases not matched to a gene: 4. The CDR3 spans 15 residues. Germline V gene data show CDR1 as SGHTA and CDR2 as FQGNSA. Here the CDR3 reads CASSGRDRGSYEQYF. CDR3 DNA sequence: TGTGCCAGCAGCGGCCGGGACAGGGGCTCCTACGAGCAGTACTTC.

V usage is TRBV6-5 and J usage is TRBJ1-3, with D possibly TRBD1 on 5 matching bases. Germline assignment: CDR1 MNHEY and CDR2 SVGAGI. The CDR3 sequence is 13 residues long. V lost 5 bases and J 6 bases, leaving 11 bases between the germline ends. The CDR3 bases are TGTGCCAGCAGTCGGGGGGACGAAAACACCATATATTTT. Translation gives CASSRGDENTIYF.